A selection of T cell receptor beta chains follows, all from one sample in a study of radiation and T cells in renal cell carcinoma. Clones were sequenced by immunoSEQ multiplex PCR, and TCRdb holds only the in-frame ones, with some missing. Of just over 95,000 clones in the sample, about 88% were seen once. The specimen was blood, collected from a patient whose treatment included radiotherapy and nephrectomy. All receptors come from a middle-aged man with renal cell carcinoma. The CDR3 runs from the conserved cysteine through the conserved F or W. Fields, in order: clone size, V gene, J gene, D gene, CDR3 protein, CDR3 DNA. A D gene is named only where the DNA matches it firmly. The size entry is marked missing in some rows and otherwise reads once, few, many or a size class.

NA	TRBV6-1	TRBJ1-3	NA	CASSDVQGYGNTIYF	TGTGCCAGCAGCGACGTACAGGGCTATGGAAACACCATATATTTT
NA	TRBV19	TRBJ2-7	TRBD2	CASSTPLLAAGSYYEQYF	TGTGCCAGTAGTACACCCTTACTAGCGGCTGGCTCCTACTACGAGCAGTACTTC
NA	TRBV7-2	TRBJ2-5	NA	CASSLAGLETETQYF	TGTGCCAGCAGCTTAGCGGGACTCGAGACGGAGACCCAGTACTTC
NA	TRBV9	TRBJ1-2	TRBD1	CASSVEPGQGSGYTF	TGTGCCAGCAGCGTAGAACCCGGACAGGGATCAGGCTACACCTTC
NA	TRBV29-1	TRBJ2-3	TRBD2	CSVGQREPYDTQYF	TGCAGCGTTGGTCAGCGGGAGCCTTACGATACGCAGTATTTT
once	TRBV30	TRBJ2-1	NA	CAWSVLGDEQFF	TGTGCCTGGAGTGTACTCGGGGACGAGCAGTTCTTC
NA	TRBV30	TRBJ1-2	TRBD1	CAWSSGQGFGGYTF	TGTGCCTGGAGTTCGGGACAGGGGTTTGGCGGCTACACCTTC
NA	TRBV5-1	TRBJ2-1	NA	CASSLLGGATYNEQFF	TGCGCCAGCAGCTTGTTGGGGGGAGCGACCTACAATGAGCAGTTCTTC
NA	TRBV2	TRBJ1-5	NA	CASSGGTHNQPQHF	TGTGCCAGCAGTGGGGGGACACACAATCAGCCCCAGCATTTT
NA	TRBV7-2	TRBJ1-2	TRBD1	CASSLGIWDRTGIRGGYTF	TGTGCCAGCAGCTTAGGTATTTGGGACAGGACAGGAATTCGAGGTGGCTACACCTTC
few	TRBV30	TRBJ1-1	NA	CAWSVQGFTEAFF	TGTGCCTGGAGTGTACAAGGGTTCACTGAAGCTTTCTTT